This TCR beta chain was sequenced in a study of spatial heterogeneity in lung cancer. Study in general: The count of detected beta-chain sequences consistently exceeded that of alpha-chain sequences. Study-wide findings and caveats: Whereas they appeared in blood less at follow-up, ubiquitous expanded tumor TCRs appeared there more at resection.

The time point here: blood at routine non-recurrence follow-up after resection. Unsorted samples of tumor, nontumor lung or frozen PBMC had their whole RNA sequenced. TCRdb independently ran MiXCR on the 5' RACE reads; one entry per CDR3 protein. The sample records fewer than 150,000 distinct CDR3 sequences, 10% to 14% being singletons. To note about this clonotype: Its target is not known.

The V end was cut by 6 bases, the J end by 0 bases, with 8 bases between. CDR1 is SGHAT and CDR2 is FQNNGV in the germline V gene. This CDR3 has 13 amino acids. The V call is TRBV11-2, the J call TRBJ1-1; D uncertain. This specimen consisted of PBMCs, obtained at follow-up. The sequence was obtained from a female donor with early-stage non-small cell lung cancer. Here the CDR3 reads CASRLIMNTEAFF. In DNA, the CDR3 is TGTGCCAGCAGGCTAATCATGAACACTGAAGCTTTCTTT.